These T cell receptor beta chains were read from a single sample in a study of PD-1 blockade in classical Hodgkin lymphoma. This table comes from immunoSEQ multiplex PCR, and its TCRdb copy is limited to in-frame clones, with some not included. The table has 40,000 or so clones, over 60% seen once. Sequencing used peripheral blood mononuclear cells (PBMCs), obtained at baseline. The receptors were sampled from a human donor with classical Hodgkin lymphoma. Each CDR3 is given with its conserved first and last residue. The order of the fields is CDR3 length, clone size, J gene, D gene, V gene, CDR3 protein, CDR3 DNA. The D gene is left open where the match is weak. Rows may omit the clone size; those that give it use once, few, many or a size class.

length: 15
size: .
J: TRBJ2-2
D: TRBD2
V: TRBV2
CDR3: CASSLAGGDTGELFF
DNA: TGTGCCAGCAGTCTAGCGGGAGGGGACACCGGGGAGCTGTTTTTT

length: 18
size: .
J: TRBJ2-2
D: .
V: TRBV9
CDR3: CASSVGVEEGTDVGELFF
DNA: TGTGCCAGCAGCGTAGGGGTGGAGGAGGGGACTGATGTCGGGGAGCTGTTTTTT

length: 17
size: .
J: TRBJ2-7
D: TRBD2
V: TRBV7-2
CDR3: CASSLGLAGVSLHEQYF
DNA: TGTGCCAGCAGCCTCGGACTAGCGGGAGTATCCCTCCACGAGCAGTACTTC

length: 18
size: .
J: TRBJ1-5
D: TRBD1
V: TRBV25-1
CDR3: CASSDPTGDPYSNQPQHF
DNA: TGTGCCAGCAGTGATCCCACAGGGGACCCTTATAGCAATCAGCCCCAGCATTTT

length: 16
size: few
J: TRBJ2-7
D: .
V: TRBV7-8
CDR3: CASSFRGTVLSYEQYF
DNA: TGTGCCAGCAGCTTCCGCGGGACAGTCCTTTCCTACGAGCAGTACTTC

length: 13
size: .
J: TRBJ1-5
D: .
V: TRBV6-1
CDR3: CASSVVSRQPQHF
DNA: TGTGCCAGCAGTGTTGTTAGCCGACAGCCCCAGCATTTT

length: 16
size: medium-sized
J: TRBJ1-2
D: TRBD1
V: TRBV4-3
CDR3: CASSQGRDRGRIGYTF
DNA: TGCGCCAGCAGTCAAGGGAGGGACAGGGGGCGCATAGGCTACACCTTC

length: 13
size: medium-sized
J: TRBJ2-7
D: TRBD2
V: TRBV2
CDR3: CAVTLADSYEQYF
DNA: TGTGCCGTCACCCTAGCGGACTCCTACGAGCAGTACTTC

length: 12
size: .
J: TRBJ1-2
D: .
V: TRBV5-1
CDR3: CASSPQGNGYTF
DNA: TGCGCCAGCAGCCCCCAGGGGAATGGCTACACCTTC

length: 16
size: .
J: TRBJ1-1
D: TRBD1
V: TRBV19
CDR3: CASSRLTGAKNTEAFF
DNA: TGTGCCAGTAGTAGGTTGACAGGGGCAAAGAACACTGAAGCTTTCTTT